The entry below describes one T cell receptor (beta chain). Its specificity is unknown. Running of the v3.0 immunoSEQ assay took place at survey level. Assay: immunoSEQ multiplex PCR; the TCRdb copy retains only in-frame clones and omits some. In the table there are fewer than 20,000 clones, around 94% of which are singletons. The ends were cut back, 5 bases at V and 2 bases at J, with 13 bases in the middle. The germline gives CDR1 GTSNPN, CDR2 SVGIG (reference sequence). The CDR3 has 14 residues. The record originates from a study of long-term antiretroviral therapy in people with HIV. Findings and caveats of the study: At every time point, clones expanded before ART dominated the repertoire.

The TCR was taken from a woman aged 50 to 60 with HIV. This sample comprised unsorted PBMCs, obtained roughly 6.8 years after starting antiretroviral therapy. The chain recombines TRBV30 with TRBJ2-1; D perhaps matches TRBD2 (6 bases). Here the CDR3 reads CAWGRESAYNEQFF. CDR3 DNA: TGTGCCTGGGGACGGGAGTCAGCCTACAATGAGCAGTTCTTC.